The 24 T cell receptor beta chains reported below all come from one sample, sequenced in a study of OX40 agonist ivuxolimab in advanced cancers. The method was immunoSEQ multiplex PCR; TCRdb's version includes in-frame clones alone and lacks a portion of them. Here the sample spans roughly 19,000 clones, approximately 87% being singletons. Source: CD4+ or CD8+ T cells sorted from blood, taken in a trial of the OX40 agonist ivuxolimab. The receptors shown here come from an adult with an advanced solid tumor such as melanoma, head and neck, liver or kidney cancer.

The chain uses TRBV6-5 and TRBJ2-7; D could derive from TRBD1 or TRBD2 (5 bases each). The V end was cut by 8 bases, the J end by 6 bases, with 20 bases between. The V gene's germline CDR1 is MNHEY and CDR2 SVGAGI. The CDR3 is 14 residues long. The CDR3 nucleotides read TGTGCCAGCCGACCCTGGGACGGAGCTAGCGAGCAGTACTTC. It encodes CASRPWDGASEQYF.

The rearrangement uses TRBV27 and TRBJ1-5; D gene ambiguous. CDR1 and CDR2 (germline): MNHEY, SMNVEV (reference sequence). The CDR3 runs to 13 residues. With 0 bases removed from V and 4 bases from J, the gap between germline ends came to 4 bases. The CDR3 sequence is CASSLSGNQPQHF. DNA for the CDR3: TGTGCCAGCAGTTTATCCGGAAATCAGCCCCAGCATTTT.

V gene TRBV6-5 combines with J gene TRBJ2-1; 8 nucleotides line up with TRBD2. The CDR3 is 15 amino acids. V lost 4 bases, J lost 8 bases, and 10 bases stayed unmatched. Germline V CDR1 and CDR2: MNHEY, SVGAGI. The CDR3 DNA reads as TGTGCCAGCAGTTCCCGGGGGGGGGCGGCCGATGAGCAGTTCTTC. Protein product: CASSSRGGAADEQFF.

The genes are TRBV13 and TRBJ1-6; D not resolved. The CDR3 runs 14 residues. V was trimmed by 0 bases and J by 7 bases, leaving 7 bases between them. Germline CDR1 and CDR2: PRHDT and FYEKMQ (reference sequence). In DNA form, the CDR3 reads TGTGCCAGCAGCTTAGGCGGTCAAAATTCACCCCTCCACTTT. The encoded protein is CASSLGGQNSPLHF.

This chain connects TRBV27 to TRBJ2-7, with TRBD1 matching 9 bases. V lost 4 bases to trimming and J lost 4 bases; unmatched junction nucleotides: 2. Germline assignment: CDR1 MNHEY and CDR2 SMNVEV (reference sequence). The CDR3 length is 13 residues. CDR3 DNA: TGTGCCAGCAGTTGGGGGACAGGGTACGAGCAGTACTTC. Residues: CASSWGTGYEQYF.

The chain has TRBV7-2 and TRBJ2-7; 11 positions match TRBD1. Germline assignment: CDR1 SGHTA and CDR2 FQGNSA. The CDR3 totals 17 residues. V gave up 3 bases and J gave up 5 bases; unmatched junction bases: 12. DNA of the CDR3: TGTGCCAGCAGCTTTGGGACAGGGGGAATCGTTTGGAACGAGCAGTACTTC. Its translation: CASSFGTGGIVWNEQYF.

The table lists this clone with a count of one. The J gene is TRBJ1-3, the V gene TRBV6-1, with D maybe TRBD1 (5 bases). In germline, CDR1 is MNHNS, CDR2 SASEGT. The CDR3 length is 15 residues. V lost 2 bases to trimming and J lost 0 bases, with 8 bases between them. CDR3 bases: TGTGCCAGCAGTGAAATCAGGGCCTCTGGAAACACCATATATTTT. Translating it yields CASSEIRASGNTIYF.

The chain has TRBV11-2 and TRBJ2-1, with no clear D. Germline values: CDR1 SGHAT, CDR2 FQNNGV. V lost 0 bases to trimming and J lost 1 base, with 13 bases between them. CDR3 size: 17 residues. CDR3 amino acids: CASSLDRAIRSYNEQFF. CDR3 DNA sequence: TGTGCCAGCAGCTTAGATCGGGCCATTCGGTCCTACAATGAGCAGTTCTTC.

The V gene is TRBV25-1, the J gene TRBJ1-5, with D possibly TRBD1 on 5 matching bases. Deletions cut 3 bases from V and 2 bases from J, with 11 bases between. This CDR3 has 15 amino acids. Germline V gene data show CDR1 as MGHDK and CDR2 as SYGVNS. The CDR3 region has the DNA TGTGCCAGCAGTGATGGGCAGGGAGGCAATCAGCCCCAGCATTTT. Amino acid sequence: CASSDGQGGNQPQHF.

The rearrangement uses TRBV19 and TRBJ2-5; no clear D. Trimming pared 1 base from V and 3 bases from J, leaving 9 bases between. The germline CDR1 and CDR2 sequences are LNHDA and SQIVND (reference sequence). The CDR3 extends over 14 amino acids. The CDR3 is CASSIVYSKETQYF. The CDR3 DNA reads as TGTGCCAGTAGTATAGTCTACTCTAAAGAGACCCAGTACTTC.

CDR3 amino acids: CASSYTIAGDTQYF. CDR3 DNA: TGTGCCAGCAGTTACACTATAGCAGGAGATACGCAGTATTTT. The chain has TRBV6-5 and TRBJ2-3, with D hard to call. With 2 bases removed from V and 5 bases from J, the gap between germline ends came to 11 bases. The length of the CDR3 is 14 residues. CDR1 and CDR2 (germline): MNHEY, SVGAGI.

This clone was detected once. The chain joins TRBV15 to TRBJ1-1, with 7 nucleotides matching TRBD1. The CDR3 totals 16 residues. The germline V gene has CDR1 LNHNV and CDR2 YYDKDF (reference sequence). V gave up 1 base and J gave up 3 bases; unmatched junction bases: 8. The CDR3 nucleotides are TGTGCCACCAGCAGAGCTGAGCAGGGGGAGGACACTGAAGCTTTCTTT. Its protein product is CATSRAEQGEDTEAFF.

The chain uses TRBV5-1 and TRBJ2-7; 10 nucleotides match TRBD1. The CDR3 length is 15 residues. CDR1 is SGHRS, CDR2 YFSETQ, per germline. The trim removed 5 bases at V and 0 bases at J, leaving 5 bases unmatched. The CDR3 loop reads CASSSDRGTSYEQYF. CDR3 DNA sequence: TGCGCCAGCAGTTCGGACAGGGGGACCTCCTACGAGCAGTACTTC. Full variable domain (outside the CDR3, taken from reference TRBV5-1 and TRBJ2-7): KAGVTQTPRYLIKTRGQQVTLSCSPISGHRSVSWYQQTPGQGLQFLFEYFSETQRNKGNFPGRFSGRQFSNSRSEMNVSTLELGDSALYLCASSSDRGTSYEQYFGPGTRLTVT.

The chain is built from TRBV4-1 and TRBJ2-3; the D is unclear. The germline V gene encodes CDR1 MGHRA and CDR2 YSYEKL. CDR3 length: 16 amino acids. V lost 0 bases, J lost 4 bases, and 14 bases lay in between. The CDR3 sequence: CASSQEAVLTADTQYF. DNA of the CDR3: TGCGCCAGCAGCCAAGAGGCGGTCCTCACGGCAGATACGCAGTATTTT.

The chain links TRBV28 to TRBJ2-5; the match to TRBD1 covers 7 bases. Germline loops: CDR1 MDHEN, CDR2 SYDVKM. V shed 3 bases, J shed 10 bases, and the junction held 17 bases outside the gene matches. CDR3 length equals 16 residues. DNA for the CDR3: TGTGCCAGCAGTTTGAGGGGGCAGGCCGGCCTCGGTGTCCAGTACTTC. It translates to CASSLRGQAGLGVQYF.

V gene TRBV2 combines with J gene TRBJ1-6; weak D call: TRBD1 (5 bases). V gave up 2 bases and J gave up 4 bases, with 15 bases separating them. There are 17 residues in the CDR3. Germline CDR1 and CDR2: SNHLY and FYNNEI. Here the CDR3 reads CASSEYPGQGYNSPLHF. The CDR3 nucleotides read TGTGCCAGCAGTGAATACCCCGGGCAGGGATATAATTCACCCCTCCACTTT.

A single count supports this clone. The rearrangement uses TRBV5-6 and TRBJ2-1; D might be TRBD2 (6 bases). V was clipped by 0 bases and J by 7 bases, with 11 bases between them. The germline gives CDR1 SGHDT, CDR2 YYEEEE. The length of the CDR3 is 14 residues. CDR3 amino acids: CASSLAGDGNEQFF. Written as DNA, the CDR3 is TGTGCCAGCAGCTTGGCGGGAGACGGTAATGAGCAGTTCTTC. Full variable domain (missing parts from reference TRBV5-6 and TRBJ2-1): DAGVTQSPTHLIKTRGQQVTLRCSPKSGHDTVSWYQQALGQGPQFIFQYYEEEERQRGNFPDRFSGHQFPNYSSELNVNALLLGDSALYLCASSLAGDGNEQFFGPGTRLTVL.

The chain is built from TRBV6-5 and TRBJ2-2; D unclear. Germline lookup yields CDR1 MNHEY and CDR2 SVGAGI. V was cut by 0 bases and J by 4 bases, with 6 bases left in between. The CDR3 totals 14 residues. CDR3 amino acids: CASSYSSATGELFF. CDR3 DNA: TGTGCCAGCAGTTACTCGAGTGCCACCGGGGAGCTGTTTTTT.

The chain carries TRBV7-2 and TRBJ2-1, with 8 nucleotides matching TRBD2. V gave up 1 base and J gave up 5 bases; unmatched junction bases: 7. Germline lookup yields CDR1 SGHTA and CDR2 FQGNSA. The CDR3 is made up of 16 amino acids. CDR3 bases: TGTGCCAGCAGCTTAGAATCAGGACTAGCTGACAATGAGCAGTTCTTC. Its translation: CASSLESGLADNEQFF.

The V call is TRBV19, the J call TRBJ2-5, with 8 bases matching TRBD2. V was clipped by 5 bases and J by 1 base; unmatched bases: 6. Germline CDR1 LNHDA, CDR2 SQIVND (reference sequence). This CDR3 is built from 15 residues. The CDR3 loop reads CASSRGSGAQETQYF. The CDR3 coding sequence is TGTGCCAGTAGTCGGGGTAGCGGGGCCCAAGAGACCCAGTACTTC.

V gene TRBV10-2 combines with J gene TRBJ1-1; maybe TRBD1 (5 bases). The V gene lost 4 bases and the J gene lost 3 bases, with 12 bases spanning the gap. This CDR3 spans 14 amino acids. The germline CDR1 and CDR2 sequences are WSHSY and SAAADI. The CDR3 DNA follows: TGCGCCAGCAGTGTATCCAGGGACTACACTGAAGCTTTCTTT. It yields the protein CASSVSRDYTEAFF.

This clone was seen a few times. The CDR3 reads CSVEVGASTDTQYF. The CDR3 nucleotides are TGCAGCGTTGAGGTCGGGGCTAGCACAGATACGCAGTATTTT. The chain links TRBV29-1 to TRBJ2-3; possibly TRBD1 or TRBD2 for D (5 bases each). The CDR3 totals 14 residues. V lost 3 bases to trimming and J lost 0 bases, with 10 bases between them. Germline V lookup: CDR1 SQVTM, CDR2 ANQGSEA.

This CDR3 is CASSLTSVADTEAFF. The DNA for the CDR3 is TGTGCCAGCAGCTTAACTTCGGTCGCGGACACTGAAGCTTTCTTT. This chain uses TRBV7-3 with TRBJ1-1; D is undetermined. The germline V gene encodes CDR1 SGHTA and CDR2 FQGTGA. The CDR3 length is 15 residues. The V end lost 0 bases, the J end lost 3 bases, and 11 bases lay between the germline ends.

The V and J genes are TRBV10-3 and TRBJ2-7; 8 bases fit TRBD2. Germline CDR1 reads ENHRY; CDR2 reads SYGVKD. CDR3 length: 16 amino acids. After removal of 4 bases from V and 1 base from J, the junction contained 9 bases not matched to a gene. Here the CDR3 reads CAISVTGTRGSYEQYF. CDR3 coding DNA: TGTGCCATCAGTGTGACCGGGACTAGGGGGTCCTACGAGCAGTACTTC.